The subject of this entry is one TCR beta chain. The data were taken from a study of blood T cell repertoires in COVID-19. Study summary: Samples representing acute and convalescent COVID-19 were sourced from the United States, Italy and Spain.

This CDR3 comprises 14 residues. From germline, CDR1 is MNHNS and CDR2 SASEGT. V was trimmed by 2 bases and J by 5 bases, leaving 10 bases between them. Sequencing was performed with immunoSEQ multiplex PCR; in TCRdb, only in-frame clones are kept and a portion is missing. The sample holds under 500,000 clones, around nine tenths seen once. The receptor was derived from a woman in her 30s with acute or convalescent COVID-19. The specimen sequenced was peripheral blood. The chain links TRBV6-1 to TRBJ1-5; tentatively, D is TRBD1 (5 bases). For the CDR3, the DNA is TGTGCCAGCAGTGAATATGCAGGGTATCAGCCCCAGCATTTT. Its protein product is CASSEYAGYQPQHF.